This T cell receptor (beta chain) emerged from a study of CD8 T cells in ankylosing spondylitis. Worth noting for this clonotype: The target antigen is unknown.

TCR beta libraries were made by quantitative 5'-RACE with molecular barcodes. TCRdb re-called the 5' RACE reads with MiXCR, one entry per CDR3 protein. The table includes approximately 540,000 distinct CDR3 sequences, approximately 12% detected once. Study results and caveats: Within ankylosing spondylitis blood, a TCR beta motif made up of roughly eight highly homologous variants appeared to be characteristic. The study looked at matched synovial fluid samples from ankylosing spondylitis patients. Disease-linked clones were reported to be significantly enriched there. A subset of motif variants has previously been described in the synovial fluid and blood of reactive arthritis.

The receptor comes from a male donor with ankylosing spondylitis. Sequencing was carried out using blood, either unsorted or a sorted T cell fraction (not recorded which).

DNA for the CDR3: TGTGCCAGCGAGAGGGACCCCTACACTGAAGCTTTCTTT. It translates to CASERDPYTEAFF. The chain employs TRBV7-9 and TRBJ1-1, with D possibly TRBD1 on 5 matching bases. In germline, CDR1 is SEHNR, CDR2 FQNEAQ (reference sequence). The CDR3 totals 13 residues. Trimming stripped 8 bases from V and 3 bases from J, with 13 bases between. Combining the CDR3 with reference TRBV7-9 and TRBJ1-1 gives the whole variable domain DTGVSQNPRHKITKRGQNVTFRCDPISEHNRLYWYRQTLGQGPEFLTYFQNEAQLEKSRLLSDRFSAERPKGSFSTLEIQRTEQGDSAMYLCASERDPYTEAFFGQGTRLTVV.